Detailed here is one T cell receptor beta chain. These data come from a study of blood T cell repertoires in COVID-19. About the study: PBMCs, B-cell-depleted T cells, or T cells were the source of the cDNA or gDNA that made up the material.

The protocol was immunoSEQ multiplex PCR, while the TCRdb copy is restricted to in-frame clones and leaves out a portion. This repertoire shows a few hundred thousand clones, roughly 86% found once; its top ten account for about 1%. Germline-derived CDR1 and CDR2 are KGHSH and LQKENI. V was cut by 7 bases and J by 0 bases, with 13 bases left in between. CDR3 length equals 16 residues. The receptor was isolated from a woman aged 25-40 years who had recovered from COVID-19. The V call is TRBV18, the J call TRBJ1-6, with D tentatively TRBD1 (6 bases). Sequenced sample: PBMCs or T cells enriched from blood (not recorded which). The CDR3 reads CASLGDTSSYNSPLHF. The CDR3 bases are TGTGCCAGCTTAGGGGACACGAGCTCCTATAATTCACCCCTCCACTTT.